This TCR beta chain originates from a study of blood T cells in healthy people across ages. Overall study findings and caveats: The study lacked donor CMV status, which possibly confounded expanded clonotype changes. Without sorted subsets, naive and antigen-experienced compartments could not be conclusively compared.

All donors came from Russia, were Caucasian and healthy, and spanned ages roughly 6 to 95. Investigators took about 10 milliliters of peripheral blood from every donor. A sample-barcoded 5' primer and a J-beta primer mix were used in a second PCR of roughly 6 to 12 cycles. TCRdb itself ran the 5' RACE reads through MiXCR, one entry per CDR3 protein. The repertoire consists of under 2 million distinct CDR3 sequences, with approximately 32% occurring once and the leading ten covering around 11%. On this clonotype: Its antigen is undetermined.

Sequenced: blood. The sequence was obtained from a woman aged 30 to 39 in good health.

The CDR3 loop is CSAQSVNTEAFF. The DNA of the CDR3 is TGCAGTGCGCAGAGCGTGAACACTGAAGCTTTCTTT. The rearrangement links TRBV20-1 to TRBJ1-1, with unresolved D. The germline V gene encodes CDR1 DFQATT and CDR2 SNEGSKA (reference sequence). Trimming took 6 bases from V and 0 from J, leaving 8 bases between them. The CDR3 is 12 amino acids.